A selection of T cell receptor beta chains follows, all from one sample in a study of blood T cell repertoires in COVID-19. Some clones are missing from TCRdb's copy, which holds only in-frame ones; the method was immunoSEQ multiplex PCR. The sample carries just under 60,000 clones, roughly 80% recorded once. Sequenced: peripheral blood. The receptor source for this set is a human donor in a cohort sampled during active COVID-19. Both conserved end residues are part of each CDR3. Each record gives: V gene, J gene, clone size, D gene, CDR3 protein, CDR3 DNA. A D gene is named only where the DNA matches it firmly. Clone sizes are given selectively: once, few, many, or a class where the clone is expanded.

v_gene: TRBV29-1
j_gene: TRBJ2-6
abundance: -
d_gene: TRBD2
CDR3aa: CSVPRGGSGANVLTF
CDR3nt: TGCAGCGTTCCCCGGGGGGGCTCCGGGGCCAACGTCCTGACTTTC

v_gene: TRBV6-6
j_gene: TRBJ1-2
abundance: -
d_gene: TRBD1
CDR3aa: CASSYSLQGSFYGYTF
CDR3nt: TGTGCCAGCAGTTACTCGCTACAGGGGAGCTTCTATGGCTACACCTTC

v_gene: TRBV7-2
j_gene: TRBJ2-7
abundance: -
d_gene: -
CDR3aa: CASSPDRLYEQYF
CDR3nt: TGTGCCAGCAGCCCCGACAGACTCTACGAGCAGTACTTC

v_gene: TRBV28
j_gene: TRBJ2-7
abundance: -
d_gene: -
CDR3aa: CASSSTTGFDF
CDR3nt: TGTGCCAGCAGTTCCACGACAGGTTTTGACTTC

v_gene: TRBV7-9
j_gene: TRBJ2-6
abundance: -
d_gene: TRBD1
CDR3aa: CASSIGTGGSGANVLTF
CDR3nt: TGTGCCAGCAGCATTGGGACAGGGGGGTCTGGGGCCAACGTCCTGACTTTC

v_gene: TRBV18
j_gene: TRBJ2-3
abundance: -
d_gene: -
CDR3aa: CASSPPTWEAGGDTQYF
CDR3nt: TGTGCCAGCTCACCACCTACTTGGGAGGCCGGGGGAGATACGCAGTATTTT

v_gene: TRBV19
j_gene: TRBJ1-2
abundance: -
d_gene: -
CDR3aa: CASSILLAAENYGYTF
CDR3nt: TGTGCCAGTAGTATCCTCCTTGCGGCGGAGAACTATGGCTACACCTTC

v_gene: TRBV19
j_gene: TRBJ2-5
abundance: -
d_gene: TRBD1
CDR3aa: CASSKGAAAGAQETQYF
CDR3nt: TGTGCCAGTAGTAAGGGGGCTGCCGCAGGGGCCCAAGAGACCCAGTACTTC

v_gene: TRBV15
j_gene: TRBJ1-3
abundance: -
d_gene: -
CDR3aa: CATSPVGGDDSGNTIYF
CDR3nt: TGTGCCACCAGCCCCGTTGGGGGGGATGATTCTGGAAACACCATATATTTT

v_gene: TRBV30
j_gene: TRBJ2-3
abundance: -
d_gene: -
CDR3aa: CAWSRATDTQYF
CDR3nt: TGTGCCTGGAGCAGGGCGACAGATACGCAGTATTTT

v_gene: TRBV11-2
j_gene: TRBJ1-1
abundance: -
d_gene: -
CDR3aa: CASSSSRQDGYTEAFF
CDR3nt: TGTGCCAGCAGCTCCAGCCGACAGGACGGGTACACTGAAGCTTTCTTT

v_gene: TRBV27
j_gene: TRBJ2-1
abundance: -
d_gene: TRBD1
CDR3aa: CASSVGTGGYNEQFF
CDR3nt: TGTGCCAGCAGTGTCGGGACAGGGGGCTACAATGAGCAGTTCTTC

v_gene: TRBV10-2
j_gene: TRBJ2-1
abundance: once
d_gene: TRBD2
CDR3aa: CASSELGREFF
CDR3nt: TGCGCCAGCAGTGAACTGGGGAGGGAGTTCTTC

v_gene: TRBV7-8
j_gene: TRBJ2-7
abundance: -
d_gene: -
CDR3aa: CASSSRLVDEQYF
CDR3nt: TGTGCCAGCAGCTCTCGGCTAGTAGACGAGCAGTACTTC

v_gene: TRBV18
j_gene: TRBJ1-5
abundance: -
d_gene: -
CDR3aa: CASSLLTVDQPQHF
CDR3nt: TGTGCCAGCTCATTACTTACGGTCGATCAGCCCCAGCATTTT

v_gene: TRBV6-2/TRBV6-3
j_gene: TRBJ1-2
abundance: few
d_gene: -
CDR3aa: CASSPTAQAGGYTF
CDR3nt: TGTGCCAGCAGTCCCACAGCACAGGCGGGAGGCTACACCTTC

v_gene: TRBV7-2
j_gene: TRBJ2-1
abundance: -
d_gene: TRBD2
CDR3aa: CASSLSLAGIGNEQFF
CDR3nt: TGTGCCAGCAGCTTGTCACTAGCGGGAATTGGGAATGAGCAGTTCTTC

v_gene: TRBV25-1
j_gene: TRBJ2-2
abundance: few
d_gene: TRBD2
CDR3aa: CASKQREARTGELFF
CDR3nt: TGTGCCAGCAAACAGCGGGAGGCCCGAACCGGGGAGCTGTTTTTT

v_gene: TRBV9
j_gene: TRBJ2-7
abundance: once
d_gene: TRBD2
CDR3aa: CASSTKPGLAYEQYF
CDR3nt: TGTGCCAGCAGCACGAAACCCGGACTAGCCTACGAGCAGTACTTC

v_gene: TRBV6-5
j_gene: TRBJ1-1
abundance: -
d_gene: TRBD1
CDR3aa: CASSYSVQGGTEAFF
CDR3nt: TGTGCCAGCAGTTACTCCGTACAGGGGGGCACTGAAGCTTTCTTT

v_gene: TRBV10-3
j_gene: TRBJ2-1
abundance: -
d_gene: -
CDR3aa: CAIRDGQLFSNSSYNEQFF
CDR3nt: TGTGCCATCAGAGACGGACAGCTCTTTTCTAACAGCTCCTACAATGAGCAGTTCTTC

v_gene: TRBV27
j_gene: TRBJ2-7
abundance: -
d_gene: -
CDR3aa: CASSLWGRGDEQYF
CDR3nt: TGTGCCAGCAGTTTATGGGGGCGTGGAGACGAGCAGTACTTC

v_gene: TRBV10-3
j_gene: TRBJ1-4
abundance: -
d_gene: -
CDR3aa: CAIRGQGSNEKLFF
CDR3nt: TGTGCCATCAGGGGGCAGGGTTCTAATGAAAAACTGTTTTTT

v_gene: TRBV4-3
j_gene: TRBJ1-6
abundance: -
d_gene: -
CDR3aa: CASSQETGVLSPLHF
CDR3nt: TGCGCCAGCAGCCAAGAAACGGGGGTACTTTCACCCCTCCACTTT

v_gene: TRBV2
j_gene: TRBJ2-5
abundance: few
d_gene: TRBD2
CDR3aa: CASSKLAGRQETQYF
CDR3nt: TGTGCCAGCAGTAAACTAGCGGGACGCCAAGAGACCCAGTACTTC

v_gene: TRBV6-6
j_gene: TRBJ1-1
abundance: -
d_gene: TRBD1
CDR3aa: CASRLGQGWDTEAFF
CDR3nt: TGTGCCAGCAGACTAGGACAGGGGTGGGACACTGAAGCTTTCTTT

v_gene: TRBV6-5
j_gene: TRBJ2-6
abundance: -
d_gene: -
CDR3aa: CASKLTSAGANVLTF
CDR3nt: TGTGCCAGCAAATTGACTTCAGCTGGGGCCAACGTCCTGACTTTC

v_gene: TRBV14
j_gene: TRBJ2-1
abundance: -
d_gene: TRBD1
CDR3aa: CASSQGGVRQGVRNEQFF
CDR3nt: TGTGCCAGCAGCCAAGGGGGTGTACGACAGGGGGTCAGGAATGAGCAGTTCTTC

v_gene: TRBV3-1/TRBV3-2
j_gene: TRBJ2-3
abundance: -
d_gene: TRBD2
CDR3aa: CASSQTVTSGFTDTQYF
CDR3nt: TGTGCCAGCAGCCAGACGGTAACTAGCGGGTTCACAGATACGCAGTATTTT

v_gene: TRBV11-2
j_gene: TRBJ1-1
abundance: -
d_gene: -
CDR3aa: CASSLGAPNTEAFF
CDR3nt: TGTGCCAGCAGCTTAGGGGCCCCGAACACTGAAGCTTTCTTT

v_gene: TRBV7-2
j_gene: TRBJ2-6
abundance: -
d_gene: TRBD1
CDR3aa: CASSSRTGTGANVLTF
CDR3nt: TGTGCCAGCAGCTCCAGGACAGGGACTGGGGCCAACGTCCTGACTTTC

v_gene: TRBV5-6
j_gene: TRBJ2-1
abundance: -
d_gene: TRBD2
CDR3aa: CASSRGLAGYNEQFF
CDR3nt: TGTGCCAGCAGCCGCGGACTAGCGGGATACAATGAGCAGTTCTTC

v_gene: TRBV7-2
j_gene: TRBJ2-4
abundance: -
d_gene: TRBD1
CDR3aa: CASSPGTGAPSYIQYF
CDR3nt: TGTGCCAGCAGTCCCGGGACAGGGGCTCCAAGCTACATTCAGTACTTC

v_gene: TRBV29-1
j_gene: TRBJ1-2
abundance: -
d_gene: -
CDR3aa: CSVDHLTQGAYGYTF
CDR3nt: TGCAGCGTTGATCATCTCACACAGGGCGCGTATGGCTACACCTTC

v_gene: TRBV5-1
j_gene: TRBJ2-7
abundance: -
d_gene: TRBD2
CDR3aa: CASSFGGGNDEQYF
CDR3nt: TGCGCCAGCAGCTTCGGGGGAGGGAACGACGAGCAGTACTTC

v_gene: TRBV5-6
j_gene: TRBJ2-3
abundance: -
d_gene: -
CDR3aa: CASRAAPDTQYF
CDR3nt: TGTGCCAGCAGGGCCGCCCCGGATACGCAGTATTTT

v_gene: TRBV5-1
j_gene: TRBJ2-7
abundance: -
d_gene: -
CDR3aa: CASSFIQGSYEQYF
CDR3nt: TGCGCCAGCAGCTTCATCCAGGGATCCTACGAGCAGTACTTC